This T cell receptor (beta chain) was sequenced in a study of blood T cell repertoires in COVID-19. This clone was found once. Sequencing used immunoSEQ multiplex PCR; TCRdb keeps in-frame clones, though not all of them. The table has some 390,000 clones, under 90% seen once. The clonotype comes from a woman in her 30s who had recovered from COVID-19. Input material: PBMCs or T cells enriched from blood (not recorded which).

The DNA of the CDR3 is TGTGCCAGCAGAGAGGGACAGTCAGGGGGCTACACCTTC. It specifies CASREGQSGGYTF. The V and J genes are TRBV27 and TRBJ1-2; 7 bases agree with TRBD1. The germline CDR1 and CDR2 sequences are MNHEY and SMNVEV (reference sequence). This CDR3 is 13 amino acids long. Trimming took 6 bases from V and 8 from J; bases not matched to a gene: 9.